Presented here are 11 T cell receptor beta chains from one specimen sequenced in a study of blood T cell repertoires in COVID-19. Sequenced by immunoSEQ multiplex PCR; TCRdb stores in-frame clones only, minus some. The repertoire consists of 150,000 to 180,000 clones, with 65% to 90% occurring once and the leading ten covering 9.5% to 13%. The sequenced sample was peripheral blood. The origin of the receptors is a woman aged 60-75 years with COVID-19, enrolled during active disease.

The V gene is TRBV30, the J gene TRBJ1-4, with 7 bases fitting TRBD1. Germline loops: CDR1 GTSNPN, CDR2 SVGIG (reference sequence). The CDR3 sequence is 13 residues long. J lost 3 bases, V lost 2 bases, and 0 bases had no gene match. The CDR3 reads CAWSQGANEKLFF. The CDR3 coding sequence is TGTGCCTGGAGTCAGGGGGCTAATGAAAAACTGTTTTTT.

CDR3 sequence reads: CASSYQGLAETGELFF. The CDR3 DNA is TGTGCCAGCAGTTACCAGGGACTAGCGGAAACCGGGGAGCTGTTTTTT. The chain couples TRBV6-2 or TRBV6-3 to TRBJ2-2; 11 bases fit TRBD2. V was pared by 2 bases and J by 5 bases, with 4 bases of the junction left unmatched. The CDR3 extends over 16 amino acids. CDR1 MNHEY and CDR2 SVGEGT come from the germline V gene.

V is TRBV25-1 and J is TRBJ2-2; TRBD2 agrees at 9 bases. This CDR3 contains 16 residues. With V trimmed by 5 bases and J by 1 base, 5 bases remained unmatched. Germline CDR1 is MGHDK and CDR2 is SYGVNS. CDR3: CASSKTSGENTGELFF. The CDR3 nucleotides are TGTGCCAGCAGTAAGACTAGCGGAGAGAACACCGGGGAGCTGTTTTTT.

This chain joins TRBV5-6 and TRBJ2-5; D remains ambiguous. The CDR3 is 14 amino acids. V was trimmed by 4 bases and J by 5 bases, leaving 15 bases between them. Germline V gene lookup returns CDR1 SGHDT and CDR2 YYEEEE. CDR3 amino acids: CASSIQLRQETQYF. DNA of the CDR3: TGTGCCAGCAGCATACAGCTTCGTCAGGAGACCCAGTACTTC.

The sample holds one count of this clone. The V call is TRBV24-1, the J call TRBJ2-4, with a weak D call TRBD1 (5 bases). The length of the CDR3 is 15 residues. V lost 10 bases, J lost 2 bases, and 17 bases lay in between. Germline CDR1 reads KGHDR; CDR2 reads SFDVKD. The CDR3 DNA is TGTGCCACGCAAGGGGCCGAAGGATCCAAAAACATTCAGTACTTC. Translated, it gives CATQGAEGSKNIQYF.

The CDR3 reads CASRTGGGREQFF. The CDR3 DNA is TGTGCCAGCAGAACTGGGGGAGGCAGGGAGCAGTTCTTC. The chain has TRBV6-5 and TRBJ2-1; maybe TRBD2 (6 bases). Per the germline V gene, CDR1 is MNHEY and CDR2 is SVGAGI. The V end lost 6 bases, the J end lost 10 bases, and 16 bases lay between the germline ends. This CDR3 spans 13 amino acids.

DNA for the CDR3: TGTGCCAGCCTGCCGGGACAGGGGGCGCGGTACTATGGCTACACCTTC. It yields the protein CASLPGQGARYYGYTF. The V and J genes are TRBV27 and TRBJ1-2, with TRBD1 matching 12 bases. Germline assignment: CDR1 MNHEY and CDR2 SMNVEV (reference sequence). The CDR3 length is 16 residues. Trimming removed 8 bases from V and 3 bases from J; junction bases left unmatched: 10.

The genes are TRBV18 and TRBJ2-7, with a tentative D call TRBD1 (5 bases). With 3 bases removed from V and 1 base from J, the gap between germline ends came to 13 bases. The CDR3 extends over 15 amino acids. Per the germline V gene, CDR1 is KGHSH and CDR2 is LQKENI. This CDR3 reads CASSPYQQGSYEQYF. Written as DNA, the CDR3 is TGTGCCAGCTCACCTTACCAGCAGGGTTCCTACGAGCAGTACTTC.

This clone appeared once. CDR3 in DNA: TGTGCCAGCAGTGACTCCGCGGGAGACAACGAGCAGTACTTC. The encoded protein is CASSDSAGDNEQYF. The chain has TRBV6-4 and TRBJ2-7, with 7 bases lining up with TRBD2. This CDR3 spans 14 amino acids. With V trimmed by 0 bases and J by 5 bases, 4 bases remained unmatched. The V gene's germline CDR1 is MRHNA and CDR2 SNTAGT.

The chain links TRBV10-1 to TRBJ1-1, with a possible D match to TRBD1 (5 bases). The CDR3 covers 14 residues. Germline CDR1 and CDR2: WNHNN and SYGVQD (reference sequence). V lost 1 base and J lost 10, with 16 bases in between. CDR3 coding DNA: TGCGCCAGCAGTGAGTTAAGGGTGGGGCGCGGAGCTTTCTTT. It yields the protein CASSELRVGRGAFF.

The rearrangement links TRBV29-1 to TRBJ1-3, with 10 positions matching TRBD1. The CDR3 consists of 13 residues. The junction had 0 bases not matched to a gene; V was cut back by 4 bases and J by 3 bases. CDR1 and CDR2 (germline): SQVTM, ANQGSEA. CDR3 in amino acids: CSVGTGGGNTIYF. The DNA of the CDR3 is TGCAGCGTTGGGACAGGGGGTGGAAACACCATATATTTT.